The text below deals with one T cell receptor (beta chain). V was trimmed by 7 bases and J by 6 bases, leaving 16 bases between them. CDR1 is SNHLY, CDR2 FYNNEI, per germline. CDR3 size: 14 residues. This sample was taken from a study of blood T cell repertoires in COVID-19. In the authors' methods: Estimated nucleated cell counts came from reference gene primer amplification. Data came from immunoSEQ multiplex PCR; TCRdb stores just in-frame clones and leaves some out. Clone size and V and J calls were adopted from that table, with D and trimming inferred from the DNA. The sample lists a few hundred thousand clones, roughly 84% occurring once. Either two negative PCRs, clearance, or symptom resolution qualified Cohort 3 donors as recovered.

The receptor comes from a woman in her 40s who had recovered from COVID-19. Input material: PBMCs or T cells enriched from blood (not recorded which). The chain recombines TRBV2 with TRBJ1-5, with D tentatively TRBD1 (6 bases). The CDR3 is CASTPQGGGQPQHF. Written as DNA, the CDR3 is TGTGCCAGCACCCCCCAGGGAGGGGGTCAGCCCCAGCATTTT.